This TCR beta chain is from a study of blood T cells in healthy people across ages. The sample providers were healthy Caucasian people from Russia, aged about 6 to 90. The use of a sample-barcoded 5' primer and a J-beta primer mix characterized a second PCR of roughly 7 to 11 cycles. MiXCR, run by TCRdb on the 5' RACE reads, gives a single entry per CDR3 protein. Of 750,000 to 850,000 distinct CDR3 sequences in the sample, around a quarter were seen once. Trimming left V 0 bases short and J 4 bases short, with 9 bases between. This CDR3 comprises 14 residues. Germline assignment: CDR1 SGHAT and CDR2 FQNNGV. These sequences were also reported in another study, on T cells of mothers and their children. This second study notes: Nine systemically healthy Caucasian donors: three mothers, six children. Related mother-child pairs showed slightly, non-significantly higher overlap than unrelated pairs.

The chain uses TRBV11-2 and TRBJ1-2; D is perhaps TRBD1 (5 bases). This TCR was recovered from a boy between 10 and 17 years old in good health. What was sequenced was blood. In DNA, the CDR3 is TGTGCCAGCAGCTTAGAACATCAGGGCTATGGCTACACCTTC. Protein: CASSLEHQGYGYTF.